The next 29 T cell receptor beta chains were all read from a single sample in a study of neurological immune-mediated disorders. TCRdb re-called the 5' RACE reads with MiXCR, one entry per CDR3 protein. Of roughly 120,000 distinct CDR3 sequences listed, more than 2.5% are singletons. The specimen sequenced was PBMCs. These receptors all stem from a woman in her thirties with multiple sclerosis.

In this sample, this clonotype turned up many times. V gene TRBV20-1 combines with J gene TRBJ2-6; no reliable D call. V lost 3 bases and J 2 bases, leaving 5 bases between the germline ends. CDR1 DFQATT and CDR2 SNEGSKA come from the germline V gene (reference sequence). CDR3 length: 13 residues. The chain's CDR3 is CSASKPGANVLTF. The CDR3 DNA is TGCAGTGCTAGTAAACCTGGGGCCAACGTCCTGACTTTC.

This clonotype was observed many times. The chain has TRBV29-1 and TRBJ2-7; 8 bases are shared with TRBD2. V trimming: 4 bases; J trimming: 0 bases; junction bases outside the gene matches: 8. The CDR3 has 15 residues. Germline assignment: CDR1 SQVTM and CDR2 ANQGSEA. CDR3 sequence (DNA): TGCAGCGTTGGATTAGCGGGGCAGAACTCCTACGAGCAGTACTTC. Protein sequence: CSVGLAGQNSYEQYF.

This clonotype was picked up many times. The rearrangement links TRBV29-1 to TRBJ1-2; D gene ambiguous. V gave up 4 bases and J gave up 11 bases, with 14 bases separating them. The CDR3 contains 11 residues. In germline, CDR1 is SQVTM, CDR2 ANQGSEA. CDR3 sequence: CSVVSQSRYTF. The CDR3 nucleotides are TGCAGCGTTGTTTCCCAGAGCAGGTACACCTTC.

In its sample, this clonotype was seen many times. The genes are TRBV7-6 and TRBJ2-5; D ambiguous. This CDR3 region has 12 residues. Deletions cut 5 bases from V and 3 bases from J, with 7 bases between. Germline V gene data show CDR1 as SGHVS and CDR2 as FNYEAQ. CDR3 protein: CASSTIKETQYF. In DNA form, the CDR3 reads TGTGCCAGCAGCACCATAAAAGAGACCCAGTACTTC. The full variable domain, in which reference TRBV7-6 and TRBJ2-5 provide the parts outside the CDR3, is GAGVSQSPRYKVTKRGQDVALRCDPISGHVSLYWYRQALGQGPEFLTYFNYEAQQDKSGLPNDRFSAERPEGSISTLTIQRTEQRDSAMYRCASSTIKETQYFGPGTRLLVL.

This clonotype was recorded at least ten times. V is TRBV5-1 and J is TRBJ2-5; the D gene is possibly TRBD1 (6 bases). This CDR3 comprises 12 residues. Germline-derived CDR1 and CDR2 are SGHRS and YFSETQ. V was cut by 4 bases and J by 4 bases, with 8 bases left in between. CDR3 protein: CASSVQGETQYF. CDR3 nucleotides: TGCGCCAGCAGCGTACAGGGAGAGACCCAGTACTTC.

Many counts were recorded for this clonotype. The chain combines TRBV20-1 with TRBJ2-7; 8 bases align to TRBD2. V was clipped by 6 bases and J by 6 bases; unmatched bases: 16. The CDR3 runs 15 residues. The germline V gene has CDR1 DFQATT and CDR2 SNEGSKA (reference sequence). The CDR3 DNA follows: TGCAGTGCCCGAACCGGGACTAGGGGAAATAGCGAGCAGTACTTC. It yields the protein CSARTGTRGNSEQYF.

At least ten counts were recorded for this clonotype. This chain links TRBV14 with TRBJ1-2, with D maybe TRBD1 (5 bases). The germline gives CDR1 SGHDN, CDR2 FVKESK. CDR3 length: 15 amino acids. Trimming removed 3 bases from V and 5 bases from J, with 16 bases in between. For the CDR3, the DNA is TGTGCCAGCAGCCATGCCTCGGGGGGGTTATATGGCTACACCTTC. Its protein is CASSHASGGLYGYTF. The variable domain in full, with the rest retrieved from reference TRBV14 and TRBJ1-2, is EAGVTQFPSHSVIEKGQTVTLRCDPISGHDNLYWYRRVMGKEIKFLLHFVKESKQDESGMPNNRFLAERTGGTYSTLKVQPAELEDSGVYFCASSHASGGLYGYTFGSGTRLTVV.

The table lists this clonotype with many counts. This chain joins TRBV15 and TRBJ2-1, with 9 bases matching TRBD1. The CDR3 consists of 13 residues. CDR1 and CDR2 from the germline V gene are LNHNV and YYDKDF (reference sequence). The trim removed 6 bases at V and 7 bases at J, leaving 4 bases unmatched. CDR3 sequence reads: CATSHDRGNEQFF. The CDR3 DNA reads TGTGCCACCAGTCACGACAGGGGGAATGAGCAGTTCTTC.

Many counts were recorded for this clonotype. The chain carries TRBV7-9 and TRBJ1-6; D not certain. V was clipped by 5 bases and J by 10 bases, with 18 bases between them. Germline V gene data show CDR1 as SEHNR and CDR2 as FQNEAQ (reference sequence). The CDR3 is made up of 15 amino acids. The CDR3 DNA sequence: TGTGCCAGCAGCCCAAATGACGGCCCGAGGTCACCCCTCCACTTT. This encodes CASSPNDGPRSPLHF. Combining the CDR3 with reference TRBV7-9 and TRBJ1-6 gives the whole variable domain DTGVSQNPRHKITKRGQNVTFRCDPISEHNRLYWYRQTLGQGPEFLTYFQNEAQLEKSRLLSDRFSAERPKGSFSTLEIQRTEQGDSAMYLCASSPNDGPRSPLHFGNGTRLTVT.

The sample holds a few counts of this clonotype. The chain carries TRBV6-1 and TRBJ2-2; D unresolved. Germline CDR1 is MNHNS and CDR2 is SASEGT. V dropped 6 bases and J dropped 5 bases, with 10 bases sitting between them. The CDR3 spans 13 residues. The CDR3 sequence: CASRLEATGELFF. The CDR3 DNA is TGTGCCAGCAGGTTAGAGGCAACCGGGGAGCTGTTTTTT.

This clonotype was counted many times. J is TRBJ2-1 and V is TRBV20-1; D possibly uses TRBD1 or TRBD2 (5 bases each). V was shortened by 6 bases and J by 5 bases, with 17 bases between the two germline ends. The CDR3 has 14 amino acids. Germline V lookup: CDR1 DFQATT, CDR2 SNEGSKA (reference sequence). CDR3 sequence reads: CSARGAPLHNEQFF. DNA for the CDR3: TGCAGTGCCCGAGGGGCACCCCTCCACAATGAGCAGTTCTTC.

This clonotype was recorded at least ten times. V usage is TRBV7-8 and J usage is TRBJ2-3; D not certain. This CDR3 has 17 residues. Trimming took 5 bases from V and 2 from J, leaving 20 bases between them. Per germline, CDR1 SGHVS and CDR2 FQNEAQ. CDR3 residues: CASSLHFYGHPTDTQYF. The CDR3 region has the DNA TGTGCCAGCAGCCTACACTTTTACGGGCATCCCACAGATACGCAGTATTTT.

This clonotype was observed at least ten times. The chain carries TRBV20-1 and TRBJ2-1, with TRBD1 as a possible D gene (6 bases). V dropped 1 base and J dropped 6 bases, with 19 bases sitting between them. The CDR3 length is 16 residues. Germline V CDR1 and CDR2: DFQATT, SNEGSKA (reference sequence). The CDR3 sequence: CSARVQTGPRANEQFF. For the CDR3, the DNA is TGCAGTGCTAGAGTCCAGACAGGTCCTCGCGCCAATGAGCAGTTCTTC.

This rearrangement joins TRBV12-3 or TRBV12-4 to TRBJ1-1; the D gene is possibly TRBD1 (6 bases). V lost 2 bases, J lost 4 bases, and 11 bases lay in between. This CDR3 spans 14 amino acids. CDR3 residues: CASSLSQGFTEAFF. The CDR3 DNA is TGTGCCAGCAGTTTATCCCAGGGGTTCACTGAAGCTTTCTTT.

This clonotype was recorded at least ten times. The V and J genes are TRBV29-1 and TRBJ1-1; D might be TRBD1 (5 bases). Germline V gives CDR1 SQVTM, CDR2 ANQGSEA. The CDR3 has 11 amino acids. Trimming removed 7 bases at V and 1 base at J, with 7 bases between. The CDR3 protein is CSGRGNTEAFF. The CDR3 bases are TGCAGCGGAAGGGGGAACACTGAAGCTTTCTTT.

The rearrangement joins TRBV10-3 to TRBJ1-1; D gene unclear. The CDR3 spans 15 residues. The germline V gene has CDR1 ENHRY and CDR2 SYGVKD. Trimming took off 6 bases at V and 5 bases at J, with 19 bases between the two ends. The CDR3 nucleotides are TGTGCCATCAGCCACCTGGGAAAGGGAGGTACTGAAGCTTTCTTT. Protein sequence: CAISHLGKGGTEAFF.

This clonotype was detected ten times or more. The rearrangement joins TRBV4-3 to TRBJ1-6; 8 bases line up with TRBD1. The CDR3 loop spans 15 amino acids. The junction had 4 bases not matched to a gene; V was cut back by 0 bases and J by 9 bases. The V gene's germline CDR1 is LGHNA and CDR2 YSLEER. The CDR3 reads CASSQEGTGGSPLHF. The CDR3 DNA follows: TGCGCCAGCAGCCAAGAGGGGACAGGTGGTTCACCCCTCCACTTT.

There are many counts of this clonotype. This chain joins TRBV5-1 and TRBJ2-5; TRBD1 matches 9 bases. V shed 4 bases and J 1 base; nucleotides not matched to a gene: 5. CDR3 length equals 15 residues. Germline V gene data show CDR1 as SGHRS and CDR2 as YFSETQ. This chain's CDR3 is CASSQPGQGQETQYF. DNA of the CDR3: TGCGCCAGCAGCCAACCGGGACAGGGCCAAGAGACCCAGTACTTC.

The chain combines TRBV20-1 with TRBJ1-2; possible D gene TRBD1, 5 bases. The V gene lost 7 bases and the J gene lost 9 bases, with 15 bases spanning the gap. CDR1 and CDR2 from the germline V gene are DFQATT and SNEGSKA (reference sequence). The CDR3 contains 11 residues. CDR3 sequence (DNA): TGCAGTGGGTGGGACCTCTTGAGCTACACCTTC. Its translation is CSGWDLLSYTF.

Ten or more counts support this clonotype. This sequence joins TRBV5-1 and TRBJ1-4; 11 nucleotides match TRBD1. This CDR3 region has 16 residues. The junction had 7 bases not matched to a gene; V was cut back by 3 bases and J by 6 bases. Germline lookup yields CDR1 SGHRS and CDR2 YFSETQ. The CDR3 coding sequence is TGCGCCAGCAGCTCGGCACCGGGACAGGGGGATGAAAAACTGTTTTTT. It yields the protein CASSSAPGQGDEKLFF.

This clonotype has ten or more counts. The CDR3 bases are TGCAGTGCTCCCTCCCCGGGACTAGCGGGGGGGGGGGAGACCCAGTACTTC. Its translation: CSAPSPGLAGGGETQYF. V gene TRBV20-1 combines with J gene TRBJ2-5, with TRBD2 matching over 16 bases. The CDR3 has 17 amino acids. V shed 5 bases and J 5 bases; nucleotides not matched to a gene: 11. Germline CDR1 DFQATT, CDR2 SNEGSKA (reference sequence).

This clonotype was seen ten or more times. This rearrangement joins TRBV5-6 to TRBJ1-4; 7 bases are shared with TRBD1. This CDR3 region has 13 residues. The J segment lost 5 bases and the V segment lost 5 bases, leaving 3 bases of the junction unmatched. Looked up from germline, CDR1 is SGHDT and CDR2 is YYEEEE. The CDR3: CASRGQLNEKLFF. CDR3 sequence (DNA): TGTGCCAGCAGGGGACAGTTGAATGAAAAACTGTTTTTT.

This clonotype was detected ten times or more. CDR3 bases: TGCGCCAGCAGCTCCGGGGACAGTAGGGAGACCCAGTACTTC. Translated: CASSSGDSRETQYF. V and J are TRBV5-1 and TRBJ2-5; the match to TRBD1 covers 7 bases. Germline V CDR1 and CDR2: SGHRS, YFSETQ. The CDR3 spans 14 residues. V shed 3 bases, J shed 5 bases, and the junction held 7 bases outside the gene matches. The full variable domain, with the rest looked up from reference TRBV5-1 and TRBJ2-5, is KAGVTQTPRYLIKTRGQQVTLSCSPISGHRSVSWYQQTPGQGLQFLFEYFSETQRNKGNFPGRFSGRQFSNSRSEMNVSTLELGDSALYLCASSSGDSRETQYFGPGTRLLVL.

This clonotype was seen many times. The chain couples TRBV5-1 to TRBJ2-1, with 9 bases aligning to TRBD1. Germline CDR1 SGHRS, CDR2 YFSETQ. Trimming removed 2 bases from V and 4 bases from J; junction bases left unmatched: 4. The length of the CDR3 is 15 residues. CDR3 coding DNA: TGCGCCAGCAGCTTTATCGACAGGGGGTACAATGAGCAGTTCTTC. This sequence encodes CASSFIDRGYNEQFF.

This clonotype has a count of ten or more. The rearrangement uses TRBV15 and TRBJ1-6; D remains ambiguous. Germline V gene sequence: CDR1 LNHNV, CDR2 YYDKDF (reference sequence). The CDR3 spans 16 residues. V lost 4 bases, J lost 8 bases, and 18 bases lay in between. CDR3 DNA: TGTGCCACCAGCACCCGGGTACCCGGGCCGTATTCACCCCTCCACTTT. It yields the protein CATSTRVPGPYSPLHF.

This clonotype was counted ten times or more. This sequence joins TRBV7-2 and TRBJ2-5, with D possibly called TRBD1 or TRBD2 (6 bases each). The CDR3 runs 12 residues. Germline loops: CDR1 SGHTA, CDR2 FQGNSA. Trimming removed 5 bases from V and 5 bases from J, with 9 bases in between. The CDR3 loop is CASSPGAETQYF. The CDR3 DNA reads as TGTGCCAGCAGCCCGGGGGCGGAGACCCAGTACTTC.

This clonotype was seen ten or more times. The rearrangement joins TRBV20-1 to TRBJ2-7; 10 bases match TRBD2. CDR1 is DFQATT, CDR2 SNEGSKA, per germline (reference sequence). The length of the CDR3 is 16 residues. V lost 1 base and J lost 6; bases outside the gene matches: 12. The CDR3 loop reads CSARVYSGRAFGEQYF. In DNA form, the CDR3 reads TGCAGTGCTAGAGTATACAGCGGGAGGGCCTTCGGCGAGCAGTACTTC.

At least ten counts were recorded for this clonotype. The chain couples TRBV27 to TRBJ1-2; 10 bases align to TRBD1. V dropped 8 bases and J dropped 5; count of bases not matched to a gene: 14. Germline loops: CDR1 MNHEY, CDR2 SMNVEV (reference sequence). This CDR3 comprises 16 residues. CDR3 region: CASYSPDRGVNYGYTF. CDR3 nucleotide sequence: TGTGCCAGCTATAGCCCGGACAGGGGGGTCAATTATGGCTACACCTTC.

This clonotype appeared many times. J is TRBJ2-7 and V is TRBV29-1; 9 bases are shared with TRBD1. Germline values: CDR1 SQVTM, CDR2 ANQGSEA. The junction had 10 bases not matched to a gene; V was cut back by 6 bases and J by 7 bases. The CDR3 covers 13 residues. The CDR3 region is CSVDSGTGREQYF. CDR3 coding DNA: TGCAGCGTGGATTCCGGGACAGGGAGGGAGCAGTACTTC.